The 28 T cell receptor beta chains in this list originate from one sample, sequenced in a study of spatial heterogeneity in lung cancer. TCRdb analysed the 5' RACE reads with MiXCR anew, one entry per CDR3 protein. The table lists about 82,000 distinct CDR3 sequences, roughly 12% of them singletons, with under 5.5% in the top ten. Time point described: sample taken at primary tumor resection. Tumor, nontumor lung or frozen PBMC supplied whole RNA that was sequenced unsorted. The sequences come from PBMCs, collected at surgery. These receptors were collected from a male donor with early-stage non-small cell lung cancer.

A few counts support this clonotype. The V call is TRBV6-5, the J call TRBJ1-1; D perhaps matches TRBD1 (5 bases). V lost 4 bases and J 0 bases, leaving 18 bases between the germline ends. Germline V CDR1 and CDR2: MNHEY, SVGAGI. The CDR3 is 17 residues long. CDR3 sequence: CASSLGQGFYMNTEAFF. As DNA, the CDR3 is TGTGCCAGCAGTTTAGGGCAGGGTTTTTACATGAACACTGAAGCTTTCTTT.

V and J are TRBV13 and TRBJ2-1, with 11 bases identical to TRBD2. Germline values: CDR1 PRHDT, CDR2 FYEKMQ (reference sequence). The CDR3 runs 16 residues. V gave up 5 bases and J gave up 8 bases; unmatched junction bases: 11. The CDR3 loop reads CASSPLTSGEEDEQFF. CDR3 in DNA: TGTGCCAGCAGCCCGCTGACTAGCGGGGAGGAAGATGAGCAGTTCTTC.

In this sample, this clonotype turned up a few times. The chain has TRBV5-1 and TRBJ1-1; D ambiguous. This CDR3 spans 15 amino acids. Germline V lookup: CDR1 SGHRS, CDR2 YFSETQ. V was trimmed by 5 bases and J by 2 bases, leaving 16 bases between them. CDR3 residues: CASSSGTDQNTEAFF. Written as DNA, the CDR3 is TGCGCCAGCAGTTCAGGCACCGACCAAAACACTGAAGCTTTCTTT.

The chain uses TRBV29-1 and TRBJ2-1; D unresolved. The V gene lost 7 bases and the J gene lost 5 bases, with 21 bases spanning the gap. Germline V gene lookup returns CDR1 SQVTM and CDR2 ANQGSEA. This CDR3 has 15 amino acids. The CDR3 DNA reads TGCAGCGCTCTCCCTGACAAGTTACTTAACAATGAGCAGTTCTTC. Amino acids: CSALPDKLLNNEQFF.

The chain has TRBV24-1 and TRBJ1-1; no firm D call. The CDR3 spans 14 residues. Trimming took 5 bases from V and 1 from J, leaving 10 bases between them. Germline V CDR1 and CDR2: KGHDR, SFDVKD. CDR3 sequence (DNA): TGTGCCACCAGTGGCCCAGAGGGGAACACTGAAGCTTTCTTT. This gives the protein CATSGPEGNTEAFF.

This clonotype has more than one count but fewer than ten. The CDR3 protein is CASSYQLGQNTGELFF. For the CDR3, the DNA is TGTGCCAGCAGTTACCAATTAGGGCAGAACACCGGGGAGCTGTTTTTT. The rearrangement uses TRBV6-1 and TRBJ2-2; D is unclear. CDR1 and CDR2 from the germline V gene are MNHNS and SASEGT. The CDR3 consists of 16 residues. The V and J ends lost 5 bases and 1 base respectively, with 14 bases between them.

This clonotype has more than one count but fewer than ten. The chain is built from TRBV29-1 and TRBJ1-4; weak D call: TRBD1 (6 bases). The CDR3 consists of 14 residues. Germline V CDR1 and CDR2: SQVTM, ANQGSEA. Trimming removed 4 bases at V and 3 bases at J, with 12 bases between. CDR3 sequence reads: CSVGASGANEKLFF. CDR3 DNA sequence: TGCAGCGTTGGGGCTTCAGGGGCTAATGAAAAACTGTTTTTT.

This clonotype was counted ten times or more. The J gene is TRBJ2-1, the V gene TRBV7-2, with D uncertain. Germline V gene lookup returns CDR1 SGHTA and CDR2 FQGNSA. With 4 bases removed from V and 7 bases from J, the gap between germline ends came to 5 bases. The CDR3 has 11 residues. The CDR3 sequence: CASSYFNEQFF. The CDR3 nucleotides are TGTGCCAGCAGCTATTTTAATGAGCAGTTCTTC.

For the CDR3, the DNA is TGTGCCAGCAGCGCGGGACGGTCTAATCAGCCCCAGCATTTT. Protein product: CASSAGRSNQPQHF. The rearrangement links TRBV9 to TRBJ1-5; a possible D gene is TRBD1 (5 bases). Germline assignment: CDR1 SGDLS and CDR2 YYNGEE. This CDR3 contains 14 residues. V was cut by 3 bases and J by 4 bases, with 11 bases left in between.

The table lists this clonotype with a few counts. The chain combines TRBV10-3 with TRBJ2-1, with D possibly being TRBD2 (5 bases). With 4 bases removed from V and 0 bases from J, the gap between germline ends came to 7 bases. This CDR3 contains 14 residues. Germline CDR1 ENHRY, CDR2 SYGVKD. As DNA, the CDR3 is TGTGCCATCAGTGGCGACTACTCCTACAATGAGCAGTTCTTC. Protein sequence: CAISGDYSYNEQFF.

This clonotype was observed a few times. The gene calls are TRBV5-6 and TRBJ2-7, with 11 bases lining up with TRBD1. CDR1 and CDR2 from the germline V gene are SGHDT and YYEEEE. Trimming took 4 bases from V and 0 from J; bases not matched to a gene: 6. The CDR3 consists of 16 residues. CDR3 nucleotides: TGTGCCAGCAGCCTTCGGGGGACAGGGGGCTCCTACGAGCAGTACTTC. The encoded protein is CASSLRGTGGSYEQYF.

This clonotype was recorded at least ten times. The CDR3 protein is CASSLVPQQPQHF. Written as DNA, the CDR3 is TGTGCCAGCAGCTTAGTCCCGCAGCAGCCCCAGCATTTT. The chain employs TRBV7-2 and TRBJ1-5; D call uncertain. Trimming left V 1 base short and J 7 bases short, with 8 bases between. CDR1 and CDR2 from the germline V gene are SGHTA and FQGNSA. The CDR3 sequence is 13 residues long. The full variable domain, in which reference TRBV7-2 and TRBJ1-5 provide the parts outside the CDR3, is GAGVSQSPSNKVTEKGKDVELRCDPISGHTALYWYRQSLGQGLEFLIYFQGNSAPDKSGLPSDRFSAERTGGSVSTLTIQRTQQEDSAVYLCASSLVPQQPQHFGDGTRLSIL.

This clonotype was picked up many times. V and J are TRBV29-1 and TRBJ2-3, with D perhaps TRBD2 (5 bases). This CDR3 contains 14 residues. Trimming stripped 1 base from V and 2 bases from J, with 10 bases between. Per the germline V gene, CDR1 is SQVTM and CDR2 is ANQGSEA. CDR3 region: CSVEVLAITDTQYF. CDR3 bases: TGCAGCGTTGAAGTGTTAGCGATCACAGATACGCAGTATTTT.

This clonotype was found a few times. CDR3 region: CASSPPRGDPEAFF. Here the CDR3 DNA reads TGTGCCAGCTCACCACCTAGGGGGGATCCTGAAGCTTTCTTT. The V and J genes are TRBV18 and TRBJ1-1; D is perhaps TRBD1 (6 bases). Trimming left V 0 bases short and J 6 bases short, with 11 bases between. This CDR3 has 14 residues. The germline V gene encodes CDR1 KGHSH and CDR2 LQKENI.

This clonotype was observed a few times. This chain's CDR3 is CASSSLDTQYF. Here the CDR3 DNA reads TGCGCCAGTAGTTCACTGGATACGCAGTATTTT. This chain joins TRBV10-1 and TRBJ2-3; D call uncertain. Germline lookup yields CDR1 WNHNN and CDR2 SYGVQD (reference sequence). Trimming stripped 9 bases from V and 6 bases from J, with 10 bases between. The CDR3 sequence is 11 residues long.

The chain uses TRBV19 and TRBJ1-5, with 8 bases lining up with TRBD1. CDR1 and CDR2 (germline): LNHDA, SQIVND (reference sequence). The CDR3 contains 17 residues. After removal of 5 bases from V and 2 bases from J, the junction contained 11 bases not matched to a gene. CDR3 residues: CASSPGQGRGGNQPQHF. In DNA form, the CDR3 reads TGTGCCAGTAGTCCCGGACAGGGCAGGGGAGGCAATCAGCCCCAGCATTTT. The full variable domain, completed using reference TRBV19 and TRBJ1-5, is DGGITQSPKYLFRKEGQNVTLSCEQNLNHDAMYWYRQDPGQGLRLIYYSQIVNDFQKGDIAEGYSVSREKKESFPLTVTSAQKNPTAFYLCASSPGQGRGGNQPQHFGDGTRLSIL.

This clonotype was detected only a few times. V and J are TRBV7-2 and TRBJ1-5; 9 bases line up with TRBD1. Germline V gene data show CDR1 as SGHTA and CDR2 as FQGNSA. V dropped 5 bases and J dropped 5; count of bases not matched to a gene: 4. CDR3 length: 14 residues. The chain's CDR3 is CASSIRQGDQPQHF. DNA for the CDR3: TGTGCCAGCAGCATAAGACAGGGGGATCAGCCCCAGCATTTT.

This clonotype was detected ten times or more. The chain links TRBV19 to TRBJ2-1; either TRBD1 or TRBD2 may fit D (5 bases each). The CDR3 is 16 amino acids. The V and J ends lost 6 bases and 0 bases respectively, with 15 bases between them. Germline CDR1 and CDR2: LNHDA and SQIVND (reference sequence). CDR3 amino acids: CASRTDGASSYNEQFF. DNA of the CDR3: TGTGCCAGTAGAACCGACGGGGCGAGCTCCTACAATGAGCAGTTCTTC.

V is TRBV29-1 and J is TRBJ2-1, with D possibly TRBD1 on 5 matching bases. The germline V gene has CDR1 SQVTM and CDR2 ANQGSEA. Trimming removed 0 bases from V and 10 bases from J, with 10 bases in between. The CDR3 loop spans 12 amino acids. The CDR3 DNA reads TGCAGCGTTGAAGAAGGGGTACGGGAGCAGTTCTTC. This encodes CSVEEGVREQFF.

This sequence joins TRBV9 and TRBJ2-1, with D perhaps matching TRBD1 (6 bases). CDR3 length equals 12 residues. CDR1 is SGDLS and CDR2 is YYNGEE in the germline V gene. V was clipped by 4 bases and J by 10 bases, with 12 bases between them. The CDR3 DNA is TGTGCCAGCAGCAGTCGGACAGCCGAGCAGTTCTTC. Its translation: CASSSRTAEQFF.

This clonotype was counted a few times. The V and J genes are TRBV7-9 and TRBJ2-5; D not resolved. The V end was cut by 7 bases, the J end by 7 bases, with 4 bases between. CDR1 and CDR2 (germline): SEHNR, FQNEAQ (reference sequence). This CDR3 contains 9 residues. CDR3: CASNLTQYF. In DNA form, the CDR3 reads TGTGCCAGCAACTTGACCCAGTACTTC.

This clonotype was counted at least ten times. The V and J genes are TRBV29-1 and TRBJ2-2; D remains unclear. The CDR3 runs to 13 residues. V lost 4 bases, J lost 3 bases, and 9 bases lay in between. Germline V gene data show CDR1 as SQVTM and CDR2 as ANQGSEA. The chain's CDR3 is CSVGPGHTGELFF. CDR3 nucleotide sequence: TGCAGCGTTGGCCCGGGTCACACCGGGGAGCTGTTTTTT.

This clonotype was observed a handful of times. The CDR3 region is CASSHQGGNGYTF. The CDR3 nucleotides are TGTGCCAGCAGCCATCAGGGTGGAAACGGCTACACCTTC. The chain has TRBV3-1 and TRBJ1-2; TRBD1 is a possible D gene (5 bases). The CDR3 length is 13 residues. CDR1 LGHDT and CDR2 YNNKEL come from the germline V gene (reference sequence). Trimming shortened V by 3 bases and J by 8 bases, and 13 bases separated the two germline ends. The full variable domain, completed using reference TRBV3-1 and TRBJ1-2, is DTAVSQTPKYLVTQMGNDKSIKCEQNLGHDTMYWYKQDSKKFLKIMFSYNNKELIINETVPNRFSPKSPDKAHLNLHINSLELGDSAVYFCASSHQGGNGYTFGSGTRLTVV.

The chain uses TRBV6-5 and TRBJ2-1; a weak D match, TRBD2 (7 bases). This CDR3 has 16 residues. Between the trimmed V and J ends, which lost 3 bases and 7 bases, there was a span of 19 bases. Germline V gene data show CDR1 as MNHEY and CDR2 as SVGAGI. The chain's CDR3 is CASSYLPRGRRNEQFF. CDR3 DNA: TGTGCCAGCAGTTATCTCCCGCGGGGGCGTAGAAATGAGCAGTTCTTC.

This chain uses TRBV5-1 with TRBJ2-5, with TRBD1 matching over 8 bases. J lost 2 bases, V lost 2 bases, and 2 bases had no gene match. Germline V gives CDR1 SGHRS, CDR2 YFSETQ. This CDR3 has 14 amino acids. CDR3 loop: CASSFRGRQETQYF. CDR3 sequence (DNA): TGCGCCAGCAGCTTCAGGGGGCGTCAAGAGACCCAGTACTTC. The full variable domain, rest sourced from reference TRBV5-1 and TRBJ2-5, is KAGVTQTPRYLIKTRGQQVTLSCSPISGHRSVSWYQQTPGQGLQFLFEYFSETQRNKGNFPGRFSGRQFSNSRSEMNVSTLELGDSALYLCASSFRGRQETQYFGPGTRLLVL.

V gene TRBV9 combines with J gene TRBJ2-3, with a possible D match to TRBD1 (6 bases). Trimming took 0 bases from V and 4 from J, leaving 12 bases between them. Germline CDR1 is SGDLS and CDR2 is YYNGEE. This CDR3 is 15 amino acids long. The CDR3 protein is CASSVEQGVSDTQYF. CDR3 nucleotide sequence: TGTGCCAGCAGCGTAGAACAGGGTGTATCAGATACGCAGTATTTT.

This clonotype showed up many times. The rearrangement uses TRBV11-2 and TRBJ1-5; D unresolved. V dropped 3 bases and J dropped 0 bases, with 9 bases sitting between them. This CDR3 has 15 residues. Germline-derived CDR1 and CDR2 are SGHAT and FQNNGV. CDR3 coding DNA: TGTGCCAGCAGCTTGGGAGGGAGTAGCAATCAGCCCCAGCATTTT. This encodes CASSLGGSSNQPQHF.

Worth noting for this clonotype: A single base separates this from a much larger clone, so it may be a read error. CDR3 DNA sequence: TGTGCCAGCAGTTACCTCTCCGGGACAGGGTTGAACTATGGCTACACCTTC. Translation gives CASSYLSGTGLNYGYTF. The chain uses TRBV6-2 or TRBV6-3 and TRBJ1-2, with 9 bases fitting TRBD1. This CDR3 is built from 17 residues. The germline CDR1 and CDR2 sequences are MNHEY and SVGEGT. Trimming cost V 2 bases and J 2 bases; bases outside gene matches: 9.